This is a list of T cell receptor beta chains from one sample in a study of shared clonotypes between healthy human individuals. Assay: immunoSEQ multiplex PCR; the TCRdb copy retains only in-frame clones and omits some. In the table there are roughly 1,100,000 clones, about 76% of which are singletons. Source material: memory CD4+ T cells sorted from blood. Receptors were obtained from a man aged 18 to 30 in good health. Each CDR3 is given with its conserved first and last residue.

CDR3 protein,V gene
CASSIVRGSAGELFF,TRBV19
CASSQDREGYREQYF,TRBV4-1
CASLAYEQYF,TRBV5-8
CASTGQQDQPQHF,TRBV18
CSVDLANTDTQYF,TRBV29-1
CASSLVGGTFSGANVLTF,TRBV11-2
CASSLRGHIGTGVYNEQFF,TRBV2
CASSPSSGGAFNEQFF,TRBV18
CASSHGDTIYF,TRBV7-9
CASSPGQGVRRQYF,TRBV28
CASSEARGTEAFF,TRBV2
CASQKAQGADGYTF,TRBV10-3
CAIKQETNTGELFF,TRBV10-3
CASSGRGDTQYF,TRBV6-6
CSAEAGPDTQYF,TRBV29-1
CASSPTQGWQPQHF,TRBV18
CASSQDRVPNEQFF,TRBV4-1
CASLDRGQGDTQYF,TRBV5-1
CASARDYSSYEQYF,TRBV6-5
CASAPTGRSTDTQYF,TRBV27
CASSLGWTQPQHF,TRBV11-2
CAISESILMGGTQYF,TRBV10-3
CASSSGGPRYGYTF,TRBV2
CASSESGHARSPLHF,TRBV25-1
CASSESRGYSYEQYF,TRBV10-1
CASSLGTGNYGYTF,TRBV7-2
CASSYRAENYGYTF,TRBV18
CASSLWTSGETQYF,TRBV4-1
CASSLTGTGYPHEQYF,TRBV27
CASSQNTETQYF,TRBV7-2
CASSTGGLETQYF,TRBV28
CASAAGGRETQYF,TRBV7-2
CAWSVSSYEQYF,TRBV30
CASSLVRTGGQVHSGANVLTF,TRBV5-1
CASSPRETGELFF,TRBV11-3
CASSTPWQQETQYF,TRBV18
CASSIGGLGSQPQHF,TRBV19
CASSYAGTNTGELFF,TRBV6-5
CAISESVQRETQYF,TRBV10-3
CASNPPLKSGELFF,TRBV19
CASSLGLAGETDTQYF,TRBV5-1
CASSRLGGTQYF,TRBV6-5
CASSLMRSTDTQYF,TRBV5-1
CASRTGQSFLETQYF,TRBV6-6
CASRSLVQETQYF,TRBV6-1
CASSLGQSNTGELFF,TRBV11-3
CASSEALLRLEYF,TRBV6-1
CAWSVEYQETQYF,TRBV30
CASSQDQRGGDEQYF,TRBV4-1
CASRRTGAGEKLFF,TRBV27
CASSLGLGETQYF,TRBV7-9
CASSEDGLYGYTF,TRBV5-1
CASSLIYVTGGTGELFF,TRBV11-2
CASSLDISGNTIYF,TRBV7-2
CASRLSRGTDTQYF,TRBV27
CASSELAGNEQFF,TRBV10-1
CASSLTGDYGYTF,TRBV11-2
CASSNMNTEAFF,TRBV10-1
CASSLAGDYGYTF,TRBV5-1